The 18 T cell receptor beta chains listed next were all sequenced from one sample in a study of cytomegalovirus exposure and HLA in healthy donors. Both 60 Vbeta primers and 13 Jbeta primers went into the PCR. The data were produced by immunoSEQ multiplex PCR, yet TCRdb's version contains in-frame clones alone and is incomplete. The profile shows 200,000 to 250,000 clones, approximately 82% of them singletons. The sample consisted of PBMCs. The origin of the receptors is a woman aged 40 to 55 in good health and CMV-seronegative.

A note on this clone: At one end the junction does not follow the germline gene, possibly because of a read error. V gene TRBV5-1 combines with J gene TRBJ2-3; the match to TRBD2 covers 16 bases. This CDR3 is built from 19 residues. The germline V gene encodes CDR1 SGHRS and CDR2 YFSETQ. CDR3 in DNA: TGCGCCAGCAGCTTCAAAGGGGGACTAGCGGGGGGGAGCACAGATGCGCAGTATTTT. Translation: CASSFKGGLAGGSTDAQYF.

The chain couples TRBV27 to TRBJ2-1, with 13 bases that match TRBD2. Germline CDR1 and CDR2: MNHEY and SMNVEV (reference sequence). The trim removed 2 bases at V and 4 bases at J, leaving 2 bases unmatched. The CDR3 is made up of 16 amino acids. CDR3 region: CASSLRTSGGYNEQFF. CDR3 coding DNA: TGTGCCAGCAGTTTAAGGACTAGCGGGGGTTACAATGAGCAGTTCTTC.

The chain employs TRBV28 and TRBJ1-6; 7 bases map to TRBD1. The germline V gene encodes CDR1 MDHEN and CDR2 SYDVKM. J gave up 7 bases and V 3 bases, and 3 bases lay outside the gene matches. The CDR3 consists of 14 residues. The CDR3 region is CASSFWTGNSPLHF. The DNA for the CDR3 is TGTGCCAGCAGTTTTTGGACAGGAAATTCACCCCTCCACTTT.

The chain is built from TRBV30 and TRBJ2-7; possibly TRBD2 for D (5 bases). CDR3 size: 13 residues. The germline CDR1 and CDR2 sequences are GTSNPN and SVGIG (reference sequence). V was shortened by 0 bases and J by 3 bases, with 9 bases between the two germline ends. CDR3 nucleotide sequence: TGTGCCTGGAGTGTACTAGAAGGCTACGAGCAGTACTTC. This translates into CAWSVLEGYEQYF.

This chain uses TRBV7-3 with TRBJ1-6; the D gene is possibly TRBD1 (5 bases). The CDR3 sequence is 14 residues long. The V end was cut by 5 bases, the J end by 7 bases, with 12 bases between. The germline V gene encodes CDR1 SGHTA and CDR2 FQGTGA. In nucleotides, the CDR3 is TGTGCCAGCAGCCTGGTGGGGCGCAATTCACCCCTCCACTTT. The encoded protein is CASSLVGRNSPLHF.

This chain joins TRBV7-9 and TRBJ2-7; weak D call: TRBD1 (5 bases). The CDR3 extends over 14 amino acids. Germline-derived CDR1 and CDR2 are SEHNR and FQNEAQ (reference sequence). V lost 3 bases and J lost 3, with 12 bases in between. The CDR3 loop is CASSFLGEGYEQYF. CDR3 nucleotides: TGTGCCAGCAGCTTTTTAGGGGAAGGCTACGAGCAGTACTTC.

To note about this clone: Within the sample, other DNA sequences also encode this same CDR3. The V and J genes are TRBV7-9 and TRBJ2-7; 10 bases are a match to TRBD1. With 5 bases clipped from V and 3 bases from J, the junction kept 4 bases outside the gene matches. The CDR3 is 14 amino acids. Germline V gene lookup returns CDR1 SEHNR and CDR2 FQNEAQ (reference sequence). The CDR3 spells CASSHRDRGYEQYF. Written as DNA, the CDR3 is TGTGCCAGCAGCCACCGGGACAGGGGCTACGAGCAGTACTTC.

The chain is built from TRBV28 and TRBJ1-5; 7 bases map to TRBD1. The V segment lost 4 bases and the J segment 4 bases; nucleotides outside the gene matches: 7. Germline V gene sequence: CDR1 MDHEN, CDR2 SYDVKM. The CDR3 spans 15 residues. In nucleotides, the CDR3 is TGTGCCAGCAGTTCACCTGCAGGGGGGAATCAGCCCCAGCATTTT. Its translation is CASSSPAGGNQPQHF.

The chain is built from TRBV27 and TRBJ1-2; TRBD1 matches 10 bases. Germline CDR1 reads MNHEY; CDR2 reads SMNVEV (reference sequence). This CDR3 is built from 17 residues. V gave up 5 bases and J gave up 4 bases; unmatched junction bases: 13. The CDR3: CASSPPGQGNLIYGYTF. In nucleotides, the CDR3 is TGTGCCAGCAGTCCACCGGGACAGGGGAACCTTATCTATGGCTACACCTTC.

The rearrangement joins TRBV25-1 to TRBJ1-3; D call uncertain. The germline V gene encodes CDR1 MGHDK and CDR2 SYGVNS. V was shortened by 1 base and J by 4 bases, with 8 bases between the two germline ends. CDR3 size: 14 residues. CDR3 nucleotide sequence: TGTGCCAGCAGTGAATCCGGCGGCGGAAACACCATATATTTT. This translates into CASSESGGGNTIYF. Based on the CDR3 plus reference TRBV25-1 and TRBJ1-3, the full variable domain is EADIYQTPRYLVIGTGKKITLECSQTMGHDKMYWYQQDPGMELHLIHYSYGVNSTEKGDLSSESTVSRIRTEHFPLTLESARPSHTSQYLCASSESGGGNTIYFGEGSWLTVV.

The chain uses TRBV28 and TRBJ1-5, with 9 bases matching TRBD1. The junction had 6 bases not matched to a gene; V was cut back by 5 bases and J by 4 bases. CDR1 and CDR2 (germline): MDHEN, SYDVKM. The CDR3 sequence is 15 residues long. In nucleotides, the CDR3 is TGTGCCAGCAGTGAAGCACAGGGGGCGAATCAGCCCCAGCATTTT. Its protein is CASSEAQGANQPQHF.

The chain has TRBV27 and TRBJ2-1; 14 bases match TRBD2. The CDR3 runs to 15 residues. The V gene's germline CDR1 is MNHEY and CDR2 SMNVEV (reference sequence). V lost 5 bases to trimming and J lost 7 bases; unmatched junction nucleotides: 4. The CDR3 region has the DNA TGTGCCAGCAGTCTGGGACTAGCGGGGGAAAATGAGCAGTTCTTC. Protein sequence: CASSLGLAGENEQFF.

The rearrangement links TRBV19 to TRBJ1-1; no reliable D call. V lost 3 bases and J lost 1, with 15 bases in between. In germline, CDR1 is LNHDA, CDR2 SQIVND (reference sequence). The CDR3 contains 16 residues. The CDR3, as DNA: TGTGCCAGTAGTATGAAGGTCGGACTGACGAACACTGAAGCTTTCTTT. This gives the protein CASSMKVGLTNTEAFF.

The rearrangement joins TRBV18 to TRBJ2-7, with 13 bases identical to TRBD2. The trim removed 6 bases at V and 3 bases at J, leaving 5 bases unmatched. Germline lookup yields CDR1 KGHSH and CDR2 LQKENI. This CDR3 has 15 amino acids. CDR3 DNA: TGTGCCAGCTCGCCCACTAGCGGGGGGGACTACGAGCAGTACTTC. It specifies CASSPTSGGDYEQYF.

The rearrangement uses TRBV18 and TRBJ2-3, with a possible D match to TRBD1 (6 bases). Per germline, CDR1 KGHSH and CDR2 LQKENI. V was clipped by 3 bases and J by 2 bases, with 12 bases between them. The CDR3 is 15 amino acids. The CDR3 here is CASSPGTINTDTQYF. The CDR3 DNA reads TGTGCCAGCTCACCGGGGACAATTAACACAGATACGCAGTATTTT.

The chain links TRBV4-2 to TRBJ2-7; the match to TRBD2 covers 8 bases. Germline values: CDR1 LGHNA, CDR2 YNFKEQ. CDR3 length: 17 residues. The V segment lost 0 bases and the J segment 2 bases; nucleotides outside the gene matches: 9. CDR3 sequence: CASSQDNPAGEAYEQYF. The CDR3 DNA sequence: TGTGCCAGCAGCCAAGATAATCCAGCGGGGGAGGCCTACGAGCAGTACTTC.

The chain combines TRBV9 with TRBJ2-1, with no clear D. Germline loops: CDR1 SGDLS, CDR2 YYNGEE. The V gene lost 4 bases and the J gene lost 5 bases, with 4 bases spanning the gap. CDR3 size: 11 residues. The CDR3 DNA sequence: TGTGCCAGCAGCTCAAACAATGAGCAGTTCTTC. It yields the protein CASSSNNEQFF. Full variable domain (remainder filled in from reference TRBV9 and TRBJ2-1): DSGVTQTPKHLITATGQRVTLRCSPRSGDLSVYWYQQSLDQGLQFLIQYYNGEERAKGNILERFSAQQFPDLHSELNLSSLELGDSALYFCASSSNNEQFFGPGTRLTVL.

For the CDR3, the DNA is TGCGCCAGCAGTGACCATAAGACAGGGAACACTGAAGCTTTCTTT. Translated: CASSDHKTGNTEAFF. This chain joins TRBV10-2 and TRBJ1-1, with D possibly being TRBD1 (6 bases). The CDR3 runs 15 residues. Germline CDR1 WSHSY, CDR2 SAAADI. V gave up 3 bases and J gave up 1 base, with 12 bases separating them.